This is a list of T cell receptor beta chains from one sample in a study of cytomegalovirus exposure and HLA in healthy donors. Measured with immunoSEQ multiplex PCR; TCRdb has only the in-frame clones, and not every one. The repertoire consists of about 31,000 clones, with 44% occurring once and the leading ten covering roughly 1.9%. Sequenced: PBMCs. The source is a woman aged 50 to 60 in good health and CMV-seronegative. The CDR3 runs from the conserved cysteine through the conserved F or W. D genes are given only for firm matches. Size is omitted from some rows. Given values are once, few, many or a class for expanded clones.

V gene: TRBV29-1
CDR3 length: 13
J gene: TRBJ1-4
D gene: TRBD1
clone size: few
CDR3 DNA: TGCAGCACTACCGGGACAGGGGAAGAAAAACTGTTTTTT
CDR3 protein: CSTTGTGEEKLFF

V gene: TRBV7-9
CDR3 length: 15
J gene: TRBJ1-6
D gene: .
clone size: .
CDR3 DNA: TGTGCCAGCAGCTTAGGAGTGGGGCTTAATTCACCCCTCCACTTT
CDR3 protein: CASSLGVGLNSPLHF

V gene: TRBV28
CDR3 length: 15
J gene: TRBJ2-7
D gene: .
clone size: .
CDR3 DNA: TGTGCCAGCAGTGAAACCGGGACTTCGCCCTACGAGCAGTACTTC
CDR3 protein: CASSETGTSPYEQYF

V gene: TRBV2
CDR3 length: 14
J gene: TRBJ2-7
D gene: .
clone size: .
CDR3 DNA: TGTGCCAGCAGTGAGGGGAGTAGGGCCTACGAGCAGTACTTC
CDR3 protein: CASSEGSRAYEQYF

V gene: TRBV7-8
CDR3 length: 16
J gene: TRBJ1-1
D gene: TRBD1
clone size: .
CDR3 DNA: TGTGCCAGCTACATGAGGGGGGGGACAGGGGACACTGAAGCTTTCTTT
CDR3 protein: CASYMRGGTGDTEAFF

V gene: TRBV5-4
CDR3 length: 14
J gene: TRBJ1-1
D gene: .
clone size: .
CDR3 DNA: TGTGCCAGCAGCTTGGGGCAGGGCGCTACTGAAGCTTTCTTT
CDR3 protein: CASSLGQGATEAFF

V gene: TRBV6-5
CDR3 length: 14
J gene: TRBJ1-1
D gene: .
clone size: few
CDR3 DNA: TGTGCCAGCAGTCCGGGGGGAGAGCACACTGAAGCTTTCTTT
CDR3 protein: CASSPGGEHTEAFF

V gene: TRBV4-1
CDR3 length: 15
J gene: TRBJ1-2
D gene: TRBD1
clone size: few
CDR3 DNA: TGCGCCAGCAGCCAAGCCCTACAGGGGGCAGGAGGCTACACCTTC
CDR3 protein: CASSQALQGAGGYTF

V gene: TRBV29-1
CDR3 length: 14
J gene: TRBJ2-1
D gene: .
clone size: .
CDR3 DNA: TGCAGCGTTGCCGGGTGGAGCTCCTACAATGAGCAGTTCTTC
CDR3 protein: CSVAGWSSYNEQFF

V gene: TRBV2
CDR3 length: 14
J gene: TRBJ2-7
D gene: TRBD1
clone size: .
CDR3 DNA: TGTGCCAGCAGTGAAGACAGGGGGGCCTACGAGCAGTACTTC
CDR3 protein: CASSEDRGAYEQYF

V gene: TRBV6-5
CDR3 length: 15
J gene: TRBJ2-7
D gene: .
clone size: .
CDR3 DNA: TGTGCCAGCAGCCCCTCTCTATACGTAATCTACGAGCAGTACTTC
CDR3 protein: CASSPSLYVIYEQYF

V gene: TRBV2
CDR3 length: 13
J gene: TRBJ2-7
D gene: .
clone size: .
CDR3 DNA: TGTGCCAGCAACCAGCCAGGGGTCGACGAGCAGTACTTC
CDR3 protein: CASNQPGVDEQYF

V gene: TRBV18
CDR3 length: 15
J gene: TRBJ1-1
D gene: TRBD1
clone size: .
CDR3 DNA: TGTGCCAGCTCACCGGGACAGGGGATGAACACTGAAGCTTTCTTT
CDR3 protein: CASSPGQGMNTEAFF

V gene: TRBV2
CDR3 length: 15
J gene: TRBJ1-5
D gene: .
clone size: few
CDR3 DNA: TGTGCCAGCAGTGAAAACTCCGGGTCGGATCAGCCCCAGCATTTT
CDR3 protein: CASSENSGSDQPQHF

V gene: TRBV5-4
CDR3 length: 14
J gene: TRBJ2-5
D gene: .
clone size: .
CDR3 DNA: TGTGCCAGCAGCTTCCCCGAGGGGGTGGAGACCCAGTACTTC
CDR3 protein: CASSFPEGVETQYF

V gene: TRBV6-1
CDR3 length: 13
J gene: TRBJ2-3
D gene: TRBD2
clone size: .
CDR3 DNA: TGTGCCAGCGGGGCGGGGGGGGCAGATACGCAGTATTTT
CDR3 protein: CASGAGGADTQYF

V gene: TRBV2
CDR3 length: 13
J gene: TRBJ1-1
D gene: TRBD1
clone size: few
CDR3 DNA: TGTGCCAGCAGGGACAGGGGGGGGACTGAAGCTTTCTTT
CDR3 protein: CASRDRGGTEAFF

V gene: TRBV19
CDR3 length: 17
J gene: TRBJ2-1
D gene: TRBD2
clone size: few
CDR3 DNA: TGTGCCAGTAGTATCCGGACTAGCGGGAGGGGCTACAATGAGCAGTTCTTC
CDR3 protein: CASSIRTSGRGYNEQFF

V gene: TRBV2
CDR3 length: 14
J gene: TRBJ1-5
D gene: .
clone size: few
CDR3 DNA: TGTGCCAGCAGTTATGACTTGAGCAATCAGCCCCAGCATTTT
CDR3 protein: CASSYDLSNQPQHF

V gene: TRBV6-6
CDR3 length: 15
J gene: TRBJ1-2
D gene: TRBD1
clone size: few
CDR3 DNA: TGTGCCAGCAGCCGCCGGGACAGGGGGCCGTATGGCTACACCTTC
CDR3 protein: CASSRRDRGPYGYTF

V gene: TRBV7-6
CDR3 length: 15
J gene: TRBJ2-1
D gene: TRBD2
clone size: .
CDR3 DNA: TGTGCCAGCAGCCTCGGGACTAGCGGGACCTCCCGGCAGTTCTTC
CDR3 protein: CASSLGTSGTSRQFF

V gene: TRBV18
CDR3 length: 17
J gene: TRBJ2-1
D gene: TRBD2
clone size: .
CDR3 DNA: TGTGCCAGCTCACCAAACACGCAGCTAGCGGGCTCCAATGAGCAGTTCTTC
CDR3 protein: CASSPNTQLAGSNEQFF

V gene: TRBV6-1
CDR3 length: 12
J gene: TRBJ1-2
D gene: .
clone size: few
CDR3 DNA: TGTGCCAGCAGTGAATTATGGCCTGGCTACACCTTC
CDR3 protein: CASSELWPGYTF

V gene: TRBV15
CDR3 length: 18
J gene: TRBJ2-1
D gene: TRBD2
clone size: .
CDR3 DNA: TGTGCCACCAGCAGAGATCCCCTCCTAGCGGGACTCGACAATGAGCAGTTCTTC
CDR3 protein: CATSRDPLLAGLDNEQFF

V gene: TRBV5-1
CDR3 length: 15
J gene: TRBJ2-7
D gene: TRBD1
clone size: .
CDR3 DNA: TGCGCCAGCAGCTTGGCGACAAGACAGGGGAGAGAACAGTACTTC
CDR3 protein: CASSLATRQGREQYF

V gene: TRBV7-9
CDR3 length: 15
J gene: TRBJ2-1
D gene: TRBD2
clone size: .
CDR3 DNA: TGTGCCAGCAGCTTACTAGCGGGGGGGACCAATGAGCAGTTCTTC
CDR3 protein: CASSLLAGGTNEQFF

V gene: TRBV2
CDR3 length: 16
J gene: TRBJ2-6
D gene: .
clone size: .
CDR3 DNA: TGTGCCAGCATCGGCGGACTCAGCTCTGGGGCCAACGTCCTGACTTTC
CDR3 protein: CASIGGLSSGANVLTF

V gene: TRBV19
CDR3 length: 16
J gene: TRBJ2-1
D gene: TRBD1
clone size: .
CDR3 DNA: TGTGCCAGTACCCCCTTCGGACAGGGGTACTACAATGAGCAGTTCTTC
CDR3 protein: CASTPFGQGYYNEQFF

V gene: TRBV7-9
CDR3 length: 15
J gene: TRBJ1-2
D gene: TRBD1
clone size: .
CDR3 DNA: TGTGCCAGCAGCTCCCCCCGGGACAGGGGGCCGAGCTACACCTTC
CDR3 protein: CASSSPRDRGPSYTF

V gene: TRBV9
CDR3 length: 15
J gene: TRBJ2-3
D gene: .
clone size: .
CDR3 DNA: TGTGCCAGCAGCGTAGAATCCGTTAGCACAGATACGCAGTATTTT
CDR3 protein: CASSVESVSTDTQYF

V gene: TRBV30
CDR3 length: 14
J gene: TRBJ2-2
D gene: TRBD2
clone size: once
CDR3 DNA: TGTGCCTGGAGGACCACTAGCGGGAGGGGGGAGCTGTTTTTT
CDR3 protein: CAWRTTSGRGELFF

V gene: TRBV6-1
CDR3 length: 17
J gene: TRBJ1-2
D gene: TRBD1
clone size: .
CDR3 DNA: TGTGCCAGCAGTGACCGGGACAGTACCCATCTCGTCTATGGCTACACCTTC
CDR3 protein: CASSDRDSTHLVYGYTF

V gene: TRBV7-6
CDR3 length: 15
J gene: TRBJ2-7
D gene: TRBD1
clone size: .
CDR3 DNA: TGTGCCAGCAGCCCTCGGACAGGGGATCTTTACGAGCAGTACTTC
CDR3 protein: CASSPRTGDLYEQYF

V gene: TRBV5-8
CDR3 length: 15
J gene: TRBJ2-2
D gene: .
clone size: .
CDR3 DNA: TGTGCCAGCAGCCCAACGGGTCGAGGCACCGGGGAGCTGTTTTTT
CDR3 protein: CASSPTGRGTGELFF

V gene: TRBV27
CDR3 length: 15
J gene: TRBJ2-5
D gene: TRBD2
clone size: .
CDR3 DNA: TGTGCCAGCAGAGGACTAGCGGGAGGGGAAGAGACCCAGTACTTC
CDR3 protein: CASRGLAGGEETQYF

V gene: TRBV28
CDR3 length: 14
J gene: TRBJ2-7
D gene: .
clone size: once
CDR3 DNA: TGTGCCAGCAGTTTATTGGGGCCCAACTACGAGCAGTACTTC
CDR3 protein: CASSLLGPNYEQYF

V gene: TRBV7-8
CDR3 length: 16
J gene: TRBJ2-1
D gene: .
clone size: .
CDR3 DNA: TGTGCCAGCAGCCCATACAGGGTAAGCACTGGGAATGAGCAGTTCTTC
CDR3 protein: CASSPYRVSTGNEQFF

V gene: TRBV5-1
CDR3 length: 20
J gene: TRBJ2-1
D gene: TRBD1
clone size: .
CDR3 DNA: TGCGCCAGCAGCTTGGAACCGGGACAGGGGCCCCAAAGGTCCTACAATGAGCAGTTCTTC
CDR3 protein: CASSLEPGQGPQRSYNEQFF

V gene: TRBV19
CDR3 length: 13
J gene: TRBJ2-3
D gene: .
clone size: .
CDR3 DNA: TGTGCCAGTAGTCCATGGGCCGCGGATACGCAGTATTTT
CDR3 protein: CASSPWAADTQYF

V gene: TRBV14
CDR3 length: 15
J gene: TRBJ2-1
D gene: .
clone size: .
CDR3 DNA: TGTGCCAGCAGCCAAGGGAGTAGAACGTACAATGAGCAGTTCTTC
CDR3 protein: CASSQGSRTYNEQFF

V gene: TRBV1
CDR3 length: 18
J gene: TRBJ1-2
D gene: .
clone size: few
CDR3 DNA: TGCACCAGCGAAGGTCGAAACTTAGGCACGACGGGGAGTATGGGCTACACCTTC
CDR3 protein: CTSEGRNLGTTGSMGYTF

V gene: TRBV5-4
CDR3 length: 15
J gene: TRBJ2-7
D gene: .
clone size: .
CDR3 DNA: TGTGCCAGCAGCTTGGCCTTGACAAGCTCCTACGAGCAGTACTTC
CDR3 protein: CASSLALTSSYEQYF